Sequencing of this T cell receptor (beta chain) was carried out in a study of response to subunit inactivated influenza vaccine. This clonotype was observed many times. Germline V gene sequence: CDR1 MDHEN, CDR2 SYDVKM. The V end was cut by 6 bases, the J end by 1 base, with 16 bases between. The CDR3 runs 15 residues. Using its own MiXCR run on the RT-PCR reads, TCRdb lists one record per CDR3 protein. This sample yields more than 450,000 distinct CDR3 sequences, of which 10% to 12% are seen a single time; 11% belongs to the top ten. The same data also contributed to another study, on T cells expressing NK-cell markers. That source notes: cDNA encoding TCR beta was synthesized via 5'RACE template switching incorporating UMIs. According to the study, TCR beta repertoires originated from sorted CD3+CD56+NKG2C+, CD3+CD56+NKG2C- and CD3+CD56-NKG2C+ T cells.

The sequenced sample was PBMCs from blood, obtained on the day of vaccination. This clonotype was obtained from a man aged 50 to 59 who received an inactivated influenza vaccine. The rearrangement joins TRBV28 to TRBJ2-7; D not certain. The CDR3 DNA follows: TGTGCCAGCAGCCTACTCCCGATGGATTCCTACGAGCAGTACTTC. Its protein product is CASSLLPMDSYEQYF.